This TCR beta chain was obtained from a study of OX40 agonist ivuxolimab in advanced cancers. Study-level background: Those enrolled were 82.7% male, with a mean age of around 58 years and ages from roughly 20 to 90.

Trimming pared 2 bases from V and 2 bases from J, leaving 9 bases between. Germline CDR1 SNHLY, CDR2 FYNNEI. The CDR3 runs 14 residues. The method was immunoSEQ multiplex PCR; TCRdb's version includes in-frame clones alone and lacks a portion of them. The sample consists of some 50,000 clones, approximately 75% of them appearing once. The chain is built from TRBV2 and TRBJ1-2; tentatively, D is TRBD1 (6 bases). The material was CD4+ or CD8+ T cells sorted from blood, obtained in a trial of the OX40 agonist ivuxolimab. This clonotype was obtained from an adult with an advanced solid tumor such as melanoma, head and neck, liver or kidney cancer. The chain's CDR3 is CASSEIQGNYGYTF. CDR3 DNA sequence: TGTGCCAGCAGTGAAATCCAGGGGAACTATGGCTACACCTTC.